This passage covers 19 T cell receptor beta chains from one sample sequenced in a study of T cell clonality in common variable immunodeficiency. Assay: immunoSEQ multiplex PCR; the TCRdb copy retains only in-frame clones and omits some. The sample is made up of tens of thousands of clones, none counted only once. Sequencing input: peripheral blood mononuclear cells. The receptors originated from a person aged 18 to 69 in good health.

This clone was counted many times. The read ends 3 residues shy of where the CDR3 ends; the end is completed using the germline J gene. This rearrangement joins TRBV5-1 to TRBJ1-2; TRBD1 might be the D (5 bases). This CDR3 has 13 amino acids. CDR1 is SGHRS, CDR2 YFSETQ, per germline. The ends were cut back, 2 bases at V and 2 bases at J, with 7 bases in the middle. The CDR3 protein is CASSFDSNYGYTF. CDR3 DNA (partial): TGCGCCAGCAGCTTTGACAGCAACTATGGC.

The table lists this clone with a few counts. Compared with germline, one end of the junction differs, possibly owing to a read error. The read comes to an end 3 residues before the CDR3 does, leaving the germline J gene to fill in the end. This sequence joins TRBV7-9 and TRBJ1-2; D is unresolved. In germline, CDR1 is SEHNR, CDR2 FQNEAQ (reference sequence). This CDR3 is 15 amino acids long. The DNA read from the CDR3 is TGCGCCAGCAGTTTATCTCCCGCGCAACCCTATGGC. Its translation: CASSLSPAQPYG. The entire CDR3 protein reads CASSLSPAQPYGYTF. Combining the CDR3 with reference TRBV7-9 and TRBJ1-2 gives the whole variable domain DTGVSQNPRHKITKRGQNVTFRCDPISEHNRLYWYRQTLGQGPEFLTYFQNEAQLEKSRLLSDRFSAERPKGSFSTLEIQRTEQGDSAMYLCASSLSPAQPYGYTFGSGTRLTVV.

Ten or more counts support this clone. The CDR3 end is not reached by the read, which stops 3 residues before it; the germline J gene fills it in. The chain joins TRBV20-1 to TRBJ1-4, with D possibly matching TRBD1 (6 bases). V was clipped by 4 bases and J by 8 bases, with 17 bases between them. The CDR3 has 14 residues. Germline V gives CDR1 DFQATT, CDR2 SNEGSKA (reference sequence). The CDR3 bases that were read are TGCAGTGCTAAAAGAGGGGGGGGGCTCGAAAAA. It encodes CSAKRGGGLEK. The entire CDR3 sequence reads CSAKRGGGLEKLFF.

This clone occurred many times. The CDR3 extends 3 residues past the end of the read, so its final part is completed from the germline J gene. The chain carries TRBV5-4 and TRBJ2-1; D gene unclear. The CDR3 loop spans 14 amino acids. Germline V lookup: CDR1 SGHNT, CDR2 YYREEE (reference sequence). The V gene lost 1 base and the J gene lost 5 bases, with 10 bases spanning the gap. CDR3 bases read: TGTGCCAGCAGCTTGCCTAGAATGGACAATGAG. As protein: CASSLPRMDNE. The whole CDR3 protein is CASSLPRMDNEQFF.

This clone occurred many times. Read coverage stops 3 residues before the CDR3 terminus; the germline J gene supplies the remainder. The rearrangement links TRBV2 to TRBJ1-1; D is perhaps TRBD1 (5 bases). Germline lookup yields CDR1 SNHLY and CDR2 FYNNEI. The CDR3 runs to 12 residues. This CDR3 reads CASRKQEGEAFF. CDR3 bases read: TGTGCCAGCAGGAAACAGGAAGGGGAA.

This clone was observed at least ten times. The CDR3 is cut off 3 residues early in the read; its end comes from the germline J gene. V gene TRBV4-1 combines with J gene TRBJ2-5; maybe TRBD1 (6 bases). The CDR3 sequence is 13 residues long. V was cut by 3 bases and J by 5 bases, with 10 bases left in between. From germline, CDR1 is MGHRA and CDR2 YSYEKL. Incomplete CDR3 DNA: TGCGCCAGCAGCCAGTGGCAGGGGGAGACC. Protein: CASSQWQGET. The entire CDR3 is CASSQWQGETQYF.

This clone has at least ten counts. The CDR3 is cut off 3 residues early in the read; its end comes from the germline J gene. The chain links TRBV10-3 to TRBJ1-1; 7 bases align to TRBD1. Germline CDR1 and CDR2: ENHRY and SYGVKD. The CDR3 is 14 amino acids. The V gene end was trimmed by 6 bases and the J gene end by 1 base; junction bases not matched to a gene: 5. CDR3 DNA (partial): TGTGCCATCAGGCCAAGGACAGGGAACACTGAA. Protein product: CAIRPRTGNTE. The complete CDR3 sequence is CAIRPRTGNTEAFF.

Ten or more counts support this clone. The read terminates 3 residues before the CDR3 end, so the remaining end is supplied by the germline J gene. The chain employs TRBV2 and TRBJ1-3, with 9 bases identical to TRBD1. Germline V gene sequence: CDR1 SNHLY, CDR2 FYNNEI. The CDR3 is 15 amino acids. V gave up 6 bases and J gave up 0 bases; unmatched junction bases: 3. CDR3 in amino acids: CASRGQGISGNTIYF. Partial CDR3 DNA: TGTGCCAGCAGGGGACAGGGTATCTCTGGAAACACC. The variable domain in full, with the rest retrieved from reference TRBV2 and TRBJ1-3, is EPEVTQTPSHQVTQMGQEVILRCVPISNHLYFYWYRQILGQKVEFLVSFYNNEISEKSEIFDDQFSVERPDGSNFTLKIRSTKLEDSAMYFCASRGQGISGNTIYFGEGSWLTVV.

Ten or more counts support this clone. Because the CDR3's place on the DNA is in doubt, the DNA is left out and the CDR3 is given as listed by TCRdb. This chain connects TRBV28 to TRBJ2-5; no DNA check was done on the table's D call, TRBD1. Germline V CDR1 and CDR2: MDHEN, SYDVKM. Termini included, the CDR3 measures 15 amino acids. CDR3: CASSSSTGARETQYF.

This clone occurred many times. The read ends 3 residues shy of where the CDR3 ends; the end is completed using the germline J gene. The rearrangement uses TRBV6-1 and TRBJ1-6; maybe TRBD1 (5 bases). The CDR3 totals 16 residues. V lost 4 bases to trimming and J lost 0 bases, with 10 bases between them. Germline V gene data show CDR1 as MNHNS and CDR2 as SASEGT. The CDR3 protein is CASSADTYSYNSPLHF. Partial CDR3 DNA: TGTGCCAGCAGTGCGGACACCTACTCCTATAATTCACCC.

At least ten counts were recorded for this clone. The CDR3 bases that were read are TGTGCCAGCGGGGGGACTAGCACAGATACG. Translated: CASGGTSTDT. Given in full, the CDR3 is CASGGTSTDTQYF. This sequence joins TRBV6-2 or TRBV6-3 and TRBJ2-3; TRBD2 is a possible D gene (6 bases). The read finishes 3 residues shy of the CDR3 end, and the germline J gene is used to complete it. From germline, CDR1 is MNHEY and CDR2 SVGEGT. Trimming shortened V by 8 bases and J by 0 bases, and 9 bases separated the two germline ends. The length of the CDR3 is 13 residues.

This clone was recorded many times. Sequencing ends 3 residues short of the CDR3 end; the germline J gene provides the rest. The chain couples TRBV7-9 to TRBJ2-1; TRBD2 might be the D (7 bases). Trimming left V 5 bases short and J 2 bases short, with 13 bases between. The CDR3 sequence is 15 residues long. Germline loops: CDR1 SEHNR, CDR2 FQNEAQ (reference sequence). The CDR3 here is CASSASGGPYNEQFF. The part of the CDR3 DNA that was read is TGTGCCAGCAGCGCATCCGGGGGGCCCTACAATGAG. Full variable domain (missing parts from reference TRBV7-9 and TRBJ2-1): DTGVSQNPRHKITKRGQNVTFRCDPISEHNRLYWYRQTLGQGPEFLTYFQNEAQLEKSRLLSDRFSAERPKGSFSTLEIQRTEQGDSAMYLCASSASGGPYNEQFFGPGTRLTVL.

This clone appeared many times. The CDR3 end falls 3 residues outside the read, so it is completed with the germline J gene. The chain joins TRBV20-1 to TRBJ2-5, with a tentative D call TRBD2 (6 bases). CDR1 is DFQATT and CDR2 is SNEGSKA in the germline V gene (reference sequence). The CDR3 has 13 residues. The CDR3 DNA, read in part, is TGCAGGTTGAGTTGGGGGGTGTGTGAGACC. This encodes CRLSWGVCET. The full CDR3 is CRLSWGVCETQYF.

The table lists this clone with many counts. The sequence runs out 3 residues before the end of the CDR3; the remainder is reconstructed from the germline J gene. The genes are TRBV20-1 and TRBJ2-5; tentatively, D is TRBD1 (6 bases). The CDR3 has 13 residues. The germline CDR1 and CDR2 sequences are DFQATT and SNEGSKA (reference sequence). V was pared by 7 bases and J by 7 bases, with 19 bases between. The CDR3 region is CSGADRKSGTQYF. The part of the CDR3 DNA that was read is TGCAGTGGAGCGGACAGAAAATCAGGGACC.

In its sample, this clone was seen many times. With the read ending 3 residues before the CDR3 end, the germline J gene is used to fill in that end. The rearrangement links TRBV5-1 to TRBJ2-7; D is perhaps TRBD1 (6 bases). This CDR3 has 13 amino acids. With 1 base removed from V and 4 bases from J, the gap between germline ends came to 9 bases. CDR1 and CDR2 (germline): SGHRS, YFSETQ. The CDR3: CASSLNRDYEQYF. The DNA read from the CDR3 is TGCGCCAGCAGCTTGAACAGGGATTACGAG. Looking up the rest from reference TRBV5-1 and TRBJ2-7 gives the full variable domain: KAGVTQTPRYLIKTRGQQVTLSCSPISGHRSVSWYQQTPGQGLQFLFEYFSETQRNKGNFPGRFSGRQFSNSRSEMNVSTLELGDSALYLCASSLNRDYEQYFGPGTRLTVT.

This clone was counted at least ten times. The CDR3 end lies 3 residues beyond the end of the read and is filled in from the germline J gene. The chain carries TRBV24-1 and TRBJ1-5, with no clear D. V was trimmed by 8 bases and J by 3 bases, leaving 10 bases between them. This CDR3 is 13 amino acids long. Per germline, CDR1 KGHDR and CDR2 SFDVKD. CDR3 DNA, as far as it was read: TGTGCCACCAAATACGGTTCCAATCAGCCC. Translated, it gives CATKYGSNQP. The entire CDR3 reads CATKYGSNQPQHF.

At least ten counts were recorded for this clone. The sequenced CDR3 bases are TGTGCCAGCAGTGAAGCAGGGACAGGGTACACAGATACG. This encodes CASSEAGTGYTDT. The whole CDR3 is CASSEAGTGYTDTQYF. J is TRBJ2-3 and V is TRBV6-1; 9 bases fit TRBD1. The missing CDR3 end, 3 residues past where the read stops, is filled in from the germline J gene. V dropped 0 bases and J dropped 2; count of bases not matched to a gene: 3. The germline V gene encodes CDR1 MNHNS and CDR2 SASEGT. This CDR3 spans 16 amino acids.

This clone was counted at least ten times. Read sequence stops 3 residues before the CDR3 end, and the germline J gene provides the missing end. The chain employs TRBV11-3 and TRBJ1-1; D might be TRBD1 (5 bases). V gave up 3 bases and J gave up 5 bases, with 10 bases separating them. Germline CDR1 is SGHNT and CDR2 is YENEEA. The CDR3 is made up of 13 amino acids. The part of the CDR3 DNA that was read is TGTGCCAGCAGCTTCGGGGGGAAGACTGAA. As protein: CASSFGGKTE. The CDR3 in full is CASSFGGKTEAFF. The variable domain in full, completed from reference TRBV11-3 and TRBJ1-1, reads EAGVVQSPRYKIIEKKQPVAFWCNPISGHNTLYWYLQNLGQGPELLIRYENEEAVDDSQLPKDRFSAERLKGVDSTLKIQPAELGDSAVYLCASSFGGKTEAFFGQGTRLTVV.

This clone came up many times. The read terminates 3 residues ahead of where the CDR3 ends, so the germline J gene completes it. The chain combines TRBV5-1 with TRBJ2-7; the match to TRBD2 covers 12 bases. The CDR3 contains 15 residues. V lost 4 bases and J lost 1; bases outside the gene matches: 3. Germline V CDR1 and CDR2: SGHRS, YFSETQ. CDR3 bases read: TGCGCCAGCAGCCAAACTAGCGGGAGGTCCTACGAG. It yields the protein CASSQTSGRSYE. The entire CDR3 sequence reads CASSQTSGRSYEQYF.